The sequence of this TCR beta chain was determined in a study of monozygotic twins with cystic fibrosis. V shed 1 base, J shed 4 bases, and the junction held 4 bases outside the gene matches. Germline CDR1 is SEHNR and CDR2 is FQNEAQ (reference sequence). The CDR3 length is 16 residues. The table came from immunoSEQ multiplex PCR; TCRdb's copy has only in-frame clones and leaves some out. This table holds some 14,000 clones, over 75% found once. Source material: blood. The V gene is TRBV7-9, the J gene TRBJ2-3; 11 nucleotides align to TRBD1. The receptor was derived from a boy aged 10-17 years with cystic fibrosis. CDR3: CASSLGDRGWPDTQYF. In nucleotides, the CDR3 is TGTGCCAGCAGCTTAGGGGACAGGGGGTGGCCAGATACGCAGTATTTT. Full variable domain (remainder filled in from reference TRBV7-9 and TRBJ2-3): DTGVSQNPRHKITKRGQNVTFRCDPISEHNRLYWYRQTLGQGPEFLTYFQNEAQLEKSRLLSDRFSAERPKGSFSTLEIQRTEQGDSAMYLCASSLGDRGWPDTQYFGPGTRLTVL.